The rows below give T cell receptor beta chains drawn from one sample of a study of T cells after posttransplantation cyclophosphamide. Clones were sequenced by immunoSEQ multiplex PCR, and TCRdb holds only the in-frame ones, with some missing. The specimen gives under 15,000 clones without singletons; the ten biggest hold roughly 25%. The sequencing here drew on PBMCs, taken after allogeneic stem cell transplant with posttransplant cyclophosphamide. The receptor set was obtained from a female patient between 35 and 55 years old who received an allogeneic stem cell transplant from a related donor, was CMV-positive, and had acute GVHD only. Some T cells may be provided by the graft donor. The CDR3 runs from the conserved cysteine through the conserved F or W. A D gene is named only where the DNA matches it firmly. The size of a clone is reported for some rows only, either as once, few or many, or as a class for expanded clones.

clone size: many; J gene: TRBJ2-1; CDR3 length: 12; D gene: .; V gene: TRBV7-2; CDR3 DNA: TGTGCCAGCAGCTCCACAGGCGACGAGCAGTTCTTC; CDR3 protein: CASSSTGDEQFF
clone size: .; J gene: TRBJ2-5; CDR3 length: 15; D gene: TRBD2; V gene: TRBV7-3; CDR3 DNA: TGTGCCAGCAGCACAGCGGGGGGGCAGAAAGAGACCCAGTACTTC; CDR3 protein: CASSTAGGQKETQYF
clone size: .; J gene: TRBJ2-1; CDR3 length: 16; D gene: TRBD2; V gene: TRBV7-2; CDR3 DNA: TGTGCCAGCAGCCGCCAGGGTAGCGGGGGGGTAGATGAGCAGTTCTTC; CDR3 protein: CASSRQGSGGVDEQFF
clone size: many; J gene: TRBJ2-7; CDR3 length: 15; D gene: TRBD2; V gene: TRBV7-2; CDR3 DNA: TGTGCCAGCAGCTTGGGCGGGGGGGCAGTCTCCGAGCAGTACTTC; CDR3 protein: CASSLGGGAVSEQYF
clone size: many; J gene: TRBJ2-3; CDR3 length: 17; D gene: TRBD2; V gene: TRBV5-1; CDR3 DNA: TGCGCCAGCAGCTTGGGACTAGCGGGACCCAGCACAGATACGCAGTATTTT; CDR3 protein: CASSLGLAGPSTDTQYF
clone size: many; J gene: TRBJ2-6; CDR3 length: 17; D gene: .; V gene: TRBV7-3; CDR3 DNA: TGTGCCAGCAGCTTAGTTGCGGGGGCGTCCGGGGCCAACGTCCTGACTTTC; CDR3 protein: CASSLVAGASGANVLTF
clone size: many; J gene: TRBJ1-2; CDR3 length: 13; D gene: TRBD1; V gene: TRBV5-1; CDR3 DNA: TGCGCCAGCAGCTTCGTGACAGGGGAAGGCTACACCTTC; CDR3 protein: CASSFVTGEGYTF
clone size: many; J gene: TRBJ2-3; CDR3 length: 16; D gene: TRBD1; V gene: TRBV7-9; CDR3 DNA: TGTGCCAGCAGCTCAGGGACAGGGGCTATCACAGATACGCAGTATTTT; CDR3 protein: CASSSGTGAITDTQYF
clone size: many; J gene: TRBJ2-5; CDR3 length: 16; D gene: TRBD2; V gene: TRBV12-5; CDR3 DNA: TGTGCTAGTGGTTTGGGTCAGGGCACGGGAGGAGAGACCCAGTACTTC; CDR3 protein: CASGLGQGTGGETQYF
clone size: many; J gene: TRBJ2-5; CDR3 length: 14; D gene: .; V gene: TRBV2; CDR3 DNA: TGTGCCAGCAGTGAACAGGGGAATCAAGAGACCCAGTACTTC; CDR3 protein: CASSEQGNQETQYF
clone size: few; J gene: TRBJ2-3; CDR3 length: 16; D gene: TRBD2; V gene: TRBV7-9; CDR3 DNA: TGTGCCAGCAGCGCCGGCCTAGCGGGAGCCTCAGATACGCAGTATTTT; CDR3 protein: CASSAGLAGASDTQYF
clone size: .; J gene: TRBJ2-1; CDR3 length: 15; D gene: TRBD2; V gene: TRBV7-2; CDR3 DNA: TGTGCCAGCAGCCCGAGGACTAGCGGGGACAATGAGCAGTTCTTC; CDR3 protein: CASSPRTSGDNEQFF
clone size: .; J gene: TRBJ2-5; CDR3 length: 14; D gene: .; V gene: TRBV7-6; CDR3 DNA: TGTGCCAGCAGCCCCGGGAGCACGGGGGAGACCCAGTACTTC; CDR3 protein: CASSPGSTGETQYF
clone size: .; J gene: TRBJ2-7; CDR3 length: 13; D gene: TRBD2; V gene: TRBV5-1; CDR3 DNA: TGTGCCAGCAGCTTCAGGGAGGGCGCCGAGCAGTACTTC; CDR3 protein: CASSFREGAEQYF
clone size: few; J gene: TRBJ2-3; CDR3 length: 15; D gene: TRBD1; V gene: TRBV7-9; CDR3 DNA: TGTGCCAGCAGCTTACCAGGGGGAGTCACAGATACGCAGTATTTT; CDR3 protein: CASSLPGGVTDTQYF
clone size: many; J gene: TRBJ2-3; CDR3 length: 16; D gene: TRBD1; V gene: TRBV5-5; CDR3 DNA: TGTGCCAGCAGCCAAGTGACAGGGGGAAGCACAGATACGCAGTATTTT; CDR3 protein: CASSQVTGGSTDTQYF
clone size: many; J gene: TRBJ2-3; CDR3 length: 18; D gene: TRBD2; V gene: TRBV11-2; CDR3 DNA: TGTGCCAGCAGCTTAGGGCTTGGGCGGGGGGCAAACACAGATACGCAGTATTTT; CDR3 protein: CASSLGLGRGANTDTQYF
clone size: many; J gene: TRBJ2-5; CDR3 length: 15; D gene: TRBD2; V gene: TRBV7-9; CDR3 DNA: TGTGCCAGCAGCTTAGGACTAGCGGGAGGAGAGACCCAGTACTTC; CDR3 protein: CASSLGLAGGETQYF
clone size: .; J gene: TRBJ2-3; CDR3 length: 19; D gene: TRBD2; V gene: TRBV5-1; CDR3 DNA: TGCGCCAGCAGCTTTGGGACTAGCGGGGGGGTCGCCCTCACAGATACGCAGTATTTT; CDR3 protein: CASSFGTSGGVALTDTQYF
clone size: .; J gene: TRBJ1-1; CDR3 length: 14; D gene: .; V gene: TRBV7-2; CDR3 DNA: TGTGCCAGCAGCTGGGGCTTAATGAACACTGAAGCTTTCTTT; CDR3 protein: CASSWGLMNTEAFF
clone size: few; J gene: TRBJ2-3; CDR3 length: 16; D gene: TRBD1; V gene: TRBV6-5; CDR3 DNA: TGTGCCAGCAGTTCCCGACTTGGACAGGGGGTATGGACACAGTATTTT; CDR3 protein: CASSSRLGQGVWTQYF
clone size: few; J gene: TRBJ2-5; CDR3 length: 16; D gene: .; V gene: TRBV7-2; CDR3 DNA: TGTGCCAGCAGCTTAGGGGAAACAGGTTGGGTCGAGACCCAGTACTTC; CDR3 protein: CASSLGETGWVETQYF
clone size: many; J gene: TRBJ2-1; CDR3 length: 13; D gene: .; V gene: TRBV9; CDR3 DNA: TGTGCCAGCAGCGAGAGAGTTCCGGGTGAGCAGTTCTTC; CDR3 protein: CASSERVPGEQFF
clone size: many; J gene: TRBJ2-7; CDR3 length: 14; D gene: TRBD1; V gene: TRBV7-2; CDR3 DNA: TGTGCCAGCAGCTCCCCCGGCCGACAGGGCGAGCAGTACTTC; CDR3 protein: CASSSPGRQGEQYF
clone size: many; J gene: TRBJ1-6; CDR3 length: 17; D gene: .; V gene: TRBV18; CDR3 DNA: TGTGCCAGCTCAGCCCTAACAGGGCGCTCCTATAATTCACCCCTCCACTTT; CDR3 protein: CASSALTGRSYNSPLHF
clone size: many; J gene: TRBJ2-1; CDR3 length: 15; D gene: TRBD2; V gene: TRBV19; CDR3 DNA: TGTGCCAGTAGTACGGGGGGACTCTCCTACAATGAGCAGTTCTTC; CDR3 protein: CASSTGGLSYNEQFF
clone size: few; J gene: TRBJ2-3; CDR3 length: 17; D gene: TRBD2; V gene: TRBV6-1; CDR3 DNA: TGTGCCAGCAGTGCTACCTTAGCGGGAGCGGGAACAGATACGCAGTATTTT; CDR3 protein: CASSATLAGAGTDTQYF
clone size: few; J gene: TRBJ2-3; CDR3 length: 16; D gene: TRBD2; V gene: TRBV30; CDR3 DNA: TGTGCCTGGAGTGAGGCTAGCGGGGGTCCAGCAGATACGCAGTATTTT; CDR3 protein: CAWSEASGGPADTQYF
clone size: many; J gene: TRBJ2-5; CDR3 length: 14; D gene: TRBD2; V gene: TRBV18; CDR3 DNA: TGTGCCAGCTCACTAACTAGCGGACAAGAGACCCAGTACTTC; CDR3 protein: CASSLTSGQETQYF
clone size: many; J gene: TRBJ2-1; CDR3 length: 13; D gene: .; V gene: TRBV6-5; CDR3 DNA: TGTGCCAGCAGTCAGACTAGTTCCAATGAGCAGTTCTTC; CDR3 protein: CASSQTSSNEQFF
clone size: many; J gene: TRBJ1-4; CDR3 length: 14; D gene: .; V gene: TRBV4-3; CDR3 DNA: TGCGCCAGCAGCCAAGACGGAGGTCCTGAAAAACTGTTTTTT; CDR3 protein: CASSQDGGPEKLFF
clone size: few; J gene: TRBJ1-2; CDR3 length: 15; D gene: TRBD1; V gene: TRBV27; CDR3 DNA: TGTGCCAGCAGACTGGCGGGACAGGGCAGGCGGGGCTACACCTTC; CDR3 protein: CASRLAGQGRRGYTF
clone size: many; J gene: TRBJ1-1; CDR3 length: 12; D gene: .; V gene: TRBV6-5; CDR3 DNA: TGTGCCAGCAGTTCTGTGAACACTGAAGCTTTCTTT; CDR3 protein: CASSSVNTEAFF
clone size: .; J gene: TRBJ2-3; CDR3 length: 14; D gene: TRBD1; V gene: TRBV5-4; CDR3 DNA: TGTGCCAGCAGCCGGGACAGGGGCACAGATACGCAGTATTTT; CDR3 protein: CASSRDRGTDTQYF
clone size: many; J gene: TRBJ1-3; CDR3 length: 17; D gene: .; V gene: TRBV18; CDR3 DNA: TGTGCCAGCTCACCACTATTTTCCCGGTTCTCTGGAAACACCATATATTTT; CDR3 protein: CASSPLFSRFSGNTIYF
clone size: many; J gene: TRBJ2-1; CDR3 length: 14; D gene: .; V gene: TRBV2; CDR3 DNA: TGTGCCAGCAGGTTTGGGGGCTTGTACAATGAGCAGTTCTTC; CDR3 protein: CASRFGGLYNEQFF
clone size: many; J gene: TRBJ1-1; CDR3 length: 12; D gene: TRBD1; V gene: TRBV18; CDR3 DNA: TGTGCCAGCTCACTTCAGGGGGCTGAAGCTTTCTTT; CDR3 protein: CASSLQGAEAFF
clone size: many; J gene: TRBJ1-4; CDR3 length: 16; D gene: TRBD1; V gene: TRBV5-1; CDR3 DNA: TGCGCCAGCAGCTTTTGGCCGGACAGGGCGAATGAAAAACTGTTTTTT; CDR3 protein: CASSFWPDRANEKLFF
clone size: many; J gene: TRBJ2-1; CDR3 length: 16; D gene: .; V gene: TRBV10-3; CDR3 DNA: TGTGCCATCAGCCTAGAAGGAGGCACCGTATACAATGAGCAGTTCTTC; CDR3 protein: CAISLEGGTVYNEQFF
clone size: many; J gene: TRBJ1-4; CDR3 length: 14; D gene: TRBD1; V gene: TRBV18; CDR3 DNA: TGTGCCAGCTCACCTTCGGCAGGGGGTGAAAAACTGTTTTTT; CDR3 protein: CASSPSAGGEKLFF
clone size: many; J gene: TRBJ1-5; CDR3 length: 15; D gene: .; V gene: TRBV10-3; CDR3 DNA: TGTGCCATCAGTGAGCGGTCACTAAGCAATCAGCCCCAGCATTTT; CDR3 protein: CAISERSLSNQPQHF
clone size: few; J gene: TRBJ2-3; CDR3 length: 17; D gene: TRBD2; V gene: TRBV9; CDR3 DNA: TGTGCCAGCAGCGTAAGCCTAGCGGGAGGGGCCACAGATACGCAGTATTTT; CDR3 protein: CASSVSLAGGATDTQYF
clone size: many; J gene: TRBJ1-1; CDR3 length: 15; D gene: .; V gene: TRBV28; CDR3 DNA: TGTGCCAGCAGTTTAGATGGCAGGGGTGTCACTGAAGCTTTCTTT; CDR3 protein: CASSLDGRGVTEAFF
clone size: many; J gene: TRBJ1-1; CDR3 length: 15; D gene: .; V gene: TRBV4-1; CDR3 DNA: TGCGCCAGCAGCCAAGGGTCTACGGGGGTCACTGAAGCTTTCTTT; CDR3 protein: CASSQGSTGVTEAFF
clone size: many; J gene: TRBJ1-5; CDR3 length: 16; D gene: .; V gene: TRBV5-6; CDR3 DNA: TGTGCCAGCAGCTTTGTAGGGGAGGCGGGCAATCAGCCCCAGCATTTT; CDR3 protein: CASSFVGEAGNQPQHF
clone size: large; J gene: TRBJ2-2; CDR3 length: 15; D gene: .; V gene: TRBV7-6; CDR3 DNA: TGTGCCAGCAGCCCTTTCCAGGGCAACACCGGGGAGCTGTTTTTT; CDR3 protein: CASSPFQGNTGELFF
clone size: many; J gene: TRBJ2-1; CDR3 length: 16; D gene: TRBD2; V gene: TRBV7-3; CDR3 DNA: TGTGCCAGCAGTTTTTTAGCGGGGAGCTCCTACAATGAGCAGTTCTTC; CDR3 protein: CASSFLAGSSYNEQFF
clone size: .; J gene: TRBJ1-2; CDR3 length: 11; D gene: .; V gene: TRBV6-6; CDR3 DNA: TGTGCCAGCAGTCTTGGGGGGAGCTACACCTTC; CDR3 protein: CASSLGGSYTF
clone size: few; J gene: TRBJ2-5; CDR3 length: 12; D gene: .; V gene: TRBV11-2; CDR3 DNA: TGTGCCAGCAGCTTAAACCGGGAGACCCAGTACTTC; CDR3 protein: CASSLNRETQYF
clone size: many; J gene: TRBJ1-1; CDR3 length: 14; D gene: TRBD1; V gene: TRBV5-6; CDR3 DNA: TGTGCCAGCAGCCTGGGACAGAGGGGGCACAAAGCTTTCTTT; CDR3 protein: CASSLGQRGHKAFF
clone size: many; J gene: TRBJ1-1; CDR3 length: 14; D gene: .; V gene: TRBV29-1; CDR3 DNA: TGCAGCGTTGTCATCGACAGGATAGAGACTGAAGCTTTCTTT; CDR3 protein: CSVVIDRIETEAFF
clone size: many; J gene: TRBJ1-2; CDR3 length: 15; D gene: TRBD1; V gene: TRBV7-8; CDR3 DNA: TGTGCCAGCAGCTTAGGGGACAGGATAAACTATGGCTACACCTTC; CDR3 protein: CASSLGDRINYGYTF
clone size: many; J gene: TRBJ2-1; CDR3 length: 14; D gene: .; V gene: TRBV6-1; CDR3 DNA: TGTGCCAGCCAGGTTAGGGCAGGCGGGGATGAGCAGTTCTTC; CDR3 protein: CASQVRAGGDEQFF
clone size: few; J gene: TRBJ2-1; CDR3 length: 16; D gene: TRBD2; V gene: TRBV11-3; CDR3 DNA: TGTGCCAGCAGCCCACGTCCAGCGGGATGGGACAATGAGCAGTTCTTC; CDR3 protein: CASSPRPAGWDNEQFF
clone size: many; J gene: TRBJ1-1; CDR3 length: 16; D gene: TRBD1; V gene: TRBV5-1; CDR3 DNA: TGCGCCAGCAGCTCGCGTCCCGGGACAGGGATCACTGAAGCTTTCTTT; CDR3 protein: CASSSRPGTGITEAFF
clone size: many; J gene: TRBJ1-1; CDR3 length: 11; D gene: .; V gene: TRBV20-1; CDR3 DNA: TGCATCGCCAGGGAGAACACTGAAGCTTTCTTT; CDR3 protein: CIARENTEAFF